This TCR beta chain appears in the sequencing data of a study of T cell responses to AZD1222 COVID-19 vaccine (dated by TCRdb to the early 2020s). In the study overall: TCR sequencing covered roughly 230 trial participants: 200 to 220 given two doses of AZD1222 and 26 given two doses of MenACWY control vaccine. Enrollment into the trials was organized by age into subgroups of 18-55, 56-69 and 70-plus years, and those subgroups contained approximately 150, 30 and 60 TCR-sequenced participants, respectively.

The CDR3 regions of human TCRbeta chains were analyzed by immunosequencing. Per the original workflow: TCRs in the repertoires were matched against a reference library of SARS-CoV-2-specific TCRs that had been generated with the MIRA antigen-specificity platform. Breadth meant the fraction of unique TCRs that were SARS-CoV-2-associated, whereas depth meant the fraction of total T cells that were SARS-CoV-2-associated. Using the MIRA data, every spike-specific TCR was mapped to the spike region that the TCR reacted to and assigned to either a CD4 or a CD8 class. Log10-transformed breadth and depth values were compared by one-way ANOVA with Sidak's multiple comparisons tests. TCRdb holds this immuneACCESS table with in-frame rearrangements only. Some clones are missing; in checked studies, unresolved V genes explain under half, and the rest has no known cause. V, J and clone size were drawn from that table, and D and trimming were deduced from the DNA. The sample contains tens of thousands of clones, around nine tenths of them found a single time. Of the sample, less than 5.5% falls within the top ten clones.

Per the publication, the time point label means: baseline before first vaccination. The treatment or condition label on this specimen signifies: meningococcal conjugate vaccine given as trial control. The vaccinee samples were drawn from two UK trials, COV001 and COV002, one of which was a single-blind randomized controlled phase 2/3 trial testing AZD1222 (ChAdOx1 nCoV-19) in healthy adults. For TCRbeta chain sequencing, PBMC samples were collected from trial participants at day 0 and at day 28 after the second dose. The paper's findings and limits, for the study overall: Because no day 14 peak-response samples were available, the repertoires could be characterized only after the peak T cell response. A significant rise in spike-specific TCR breadth and depth was observed after two AZD1222 doses relative to day 0 and relative to MenACWY recipients. Only five to seven AZD1222 recipients were SARS-CoV-2 seropositive at baseline, limiting conclusions about previously exposed vaccinees. In the small 56-69-year group, the increase in depth fell short of significance, most likely because of low power. Participants were mostly white British, with more females than males. The authors suggested clonal diversity may have been underestimated. The whole spike protein was spanned by vaccine-associated CD4 TCRs, and dominant responses were seen in regions 160-218 and 743-854. Epitopes outside the regions mutated in the B.1.351 and B.1.1.7 variants were reportedly recognized by nearly half of the unique spike-specific TCRs.

Counted from cysteine to phenylalanine, this CDR3 has 12 amino acids. Only the CDR3 DNA is retained, 36 bases long and in frame from the first base. V was cut back by 5 bases and J by 13 bases, leaving a gap of 18 bases between them. The germline V gene supplies CDR1 MDHEN and CDR2 SYDVKM. With regard to this clone: The clone's antigen remains unknown. Nothing much larger sits one base from this clone, and base qualities are not available.

The sample consisted of peripheral blood, taken on day 0 of MenACWY control vaccination. The chain joins TRBV28 to TRBJ2-7; the D segment cannot be called with confidence. This clonotype was sampled from an adult in good health. The CDR3 loop reads CASSPPFGEPYF. The DNA sequence is TGTGCCAGCAGTCCCCCCTTTGGAGAACCCTACTTC. The full variable domain, completed from the reference TRBV28 and TRBJ2-7 proteins outside the CDR3, reads DVKVTQSSRYLVKRTGEKVFLECVQDMDHENMFWYRQDPGLGLRLIYFSYDVKMKEKGDIPEGYSVSREKKERFSLILESASTNQTSMYLCASSPPFGEPYFGPGTRLTVT.